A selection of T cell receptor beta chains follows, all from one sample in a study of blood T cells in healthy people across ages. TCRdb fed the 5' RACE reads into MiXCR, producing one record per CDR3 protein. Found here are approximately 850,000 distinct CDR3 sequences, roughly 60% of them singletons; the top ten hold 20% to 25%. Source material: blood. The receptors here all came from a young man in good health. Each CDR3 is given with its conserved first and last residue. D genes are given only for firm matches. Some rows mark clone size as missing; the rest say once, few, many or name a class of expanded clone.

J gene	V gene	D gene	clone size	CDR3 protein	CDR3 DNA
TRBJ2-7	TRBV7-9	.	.	CASRGQNEQYF	TGTGCCAGCAGGGGCCAGAACGAGCAGTACTTC
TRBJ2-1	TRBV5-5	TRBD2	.	CASSLRLAGINEQFF	TGTGCCAGCAGCTTGCGTCTAGCGGGGATCAATGAGCAGTTCTTC
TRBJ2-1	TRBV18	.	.	CASSPAGTEGTNEQFF	TGTGCCAGCTCACCGGCGGGGACTGAGGGGACCAATGAGCAGTTCTTC
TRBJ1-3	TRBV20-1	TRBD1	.	CSAGTKTGRNTIYF	TGCAGTGCTGGAACAAAGACAGGGAGAAACACCATATATTTT
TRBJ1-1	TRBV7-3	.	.	CASSLQGQNTEAFF	TGTGCCAGCAGCTTACAAGGCCAGAACACTGAAGCTTTCTTT
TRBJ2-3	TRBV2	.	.	CATKTTPATDTQYF	TGTGCCACCAAGACTACCCCGGCCACAGATACGCAGTATTTT
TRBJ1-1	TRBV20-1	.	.	CSARELRQGGTEAFF	TGCAGTGCTAGGGAACTTCGGCAGGGCGGCACTGAAGCTTTCTTT
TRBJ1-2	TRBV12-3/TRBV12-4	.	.	CASCAVGTMSLYGYTF	TGTGCCAGCTGTGCGGTAGGAACTATGTCTCTTTATGGCTACACCTTC
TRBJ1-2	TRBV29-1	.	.	CSVGKDDYGYTF	TGCAGCGTTGGGAAGGACGACTATGGCTACACCTTC
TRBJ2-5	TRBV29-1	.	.	CSVDGIAQETQYF	TGCAGCGTTGATGGGATTGCCCAAGAGACCCAGTACTTC
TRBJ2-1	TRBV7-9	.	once	CASSLGGGEEFYEQFF	TGTGCCAGCAGCTTAGGAGGCGGGGAGGAGTTCTATGAGCAGTTCTTC